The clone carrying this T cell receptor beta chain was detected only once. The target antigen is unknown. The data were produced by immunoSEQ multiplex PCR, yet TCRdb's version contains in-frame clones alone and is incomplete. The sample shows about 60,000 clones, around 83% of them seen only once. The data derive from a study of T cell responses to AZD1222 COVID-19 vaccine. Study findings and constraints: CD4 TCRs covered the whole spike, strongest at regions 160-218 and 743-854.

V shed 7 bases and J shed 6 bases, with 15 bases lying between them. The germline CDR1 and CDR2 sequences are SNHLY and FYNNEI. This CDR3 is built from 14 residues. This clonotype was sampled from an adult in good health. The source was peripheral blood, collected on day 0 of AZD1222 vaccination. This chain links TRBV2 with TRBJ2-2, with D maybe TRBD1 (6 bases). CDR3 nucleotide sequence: TGTGCCAGCACTTCGTGGGGGCCAGCCGGGGAGCTGTTTTTT. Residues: CASTSWGPAGELFF.